Following are 14 T cell receptor beta chains from one sample sequenced in a study of OX40 agonist ivuxolimab in advanced cancers. This table comes from immunoSEQ multiplex PCR, and its TCRdb copy is limited to in-frame clones, with some not included. This sample has more than 30,000 clones, with 70% to 85% found just once. The specimen was CD4+ or CD8+ T cells sorted from blood, collected in a trial of the OX40 agonist ivuxolimab. The receptor source for this set is an adult with an advanced solid tumor such as melanoma, head and neck, liver or kidney cancer.

This clone was seen once. J is TRBJ2-1 and V is TRBV13, with D perhaps matching TRBD2 (6 bases). V was cut by 2 bases and J by 7 bases, with 12 bases left in between. The CDR3 covers 14 residues. Germline CDR1 PRHDT, CDR2 FYEKMQ (reference sequence). The CDR3 loop reads CASSLIVRGNEQFF. CDR3 nucleotides: TGTGCCAGCAGCTTAATAGTACGGGGGAATGAGCAGTTCTTC.

V gene TRBV30 combines with J gene TRBJ1-2; D remains ambiguous. V was shortened by 0 bases and J by 2 bases, with 7 bases between the two germline ends. Germline CDR1 GTSNPN, CDR2 SVGIG (reference sequence). The CDR3 runs to 13 residues. The CDR3 DNA reads TGTGCCTGGAGTGTACACGGGAACTATGGCTACACCTTC. Its protein is CAWSVHGNYGYTF.

The V call is TRBV4-1, the J call TRBJ2-7; D not resolved. Germline values: CDR1 MGHRA, CDR2 YSYEKL. V was cut by 1 base and J by 0 bases, with 13 bases left in between. The CDR3 is 16 amino acids. CDR3 DNA: TGCGCCAGCAGCCAAGTTCTGGTCCGCCGCTCCTACGAGCAGTACTTC. Its translation: CASSQVLVRRSYEQYF.

The chain has TRBV15 and TRBJ2-7; perhaps TRBD1 as D (5 bases). The V end was cut by 0 bases, the J end by 6 bases, with 24 bases between. The CDR3 is 18 amino acids. From germline, CDR1 is LNHNV and CDR2 YYDKDF (reference sequence). CDR3 sequence: CATSRDDGRASFYLEQYF. The CDR3 DNA is TGTGCCACCAGCAGAGACGATGGCAGGGCTAGTTTTTACCTCGAGCAGTACTTC. Looking up the rest from reference TRBV15 and TRBJ2-7 gives the full variable domain: DAMVIQNPRYQVTQFGKPVTLSCSQTLNHNVMYWYQQKSSQAPKLLFHYYDKDFNNEADTPDNFQSRRPNTSFCFLDIRSPGLGDTAMYLCATSRDDGRASFYLEQYFGPGTRLTVT.

The chain has TRBV30 and TRBJ2-5, with 8 bases aligning to TRBD1. J was trimmed by 1 base and V by 3 bases; bases with no gene match: 1. Per the germline V gene, CDR1 is GTSNPN and CDR2 is SVGIG (reference sequence). The CDR3 runs to 13 residues. CDR3 coding DNA: TGTGCCTGGAGAGGGACAGGCCAAGAGACCCAGTACTTC. This sequence encodes CAWRGTGQETQYF.

J is TRBJ2-5 and V is TRBV4-1; TRBD2 matches at 8 bases. The better agreement between TRBJ2-7 and the DNA end casts doubt on the J call. The length of the CDR3 is 16 residues. Germline loops: CDR1 MGHRA, CDR2 YSYEKL. The CDR3 nucleotides are TGCGCCAGCAGCCAAGTCCAACTAGCGGAAGCCTACGAGCAGTACTTC. Translating it yields CASSQVQLAEAYEQYF.

The J gene is TRBJ2-2, the V gene TRBV28; 15 positions agree with TRBD2. From germline, CDR1 is MDHEN and CDR2 SYDVKM. The J segment lost 0 bases and the V segment lost 2 bases, leaving 13 bases of the junction unmatched. CDR3 length: 22 residues. The CDR3 reads CASSLGLAGGPGSGSNTGELFF. The CDR3 DNA reads as TGTGCCAGCAGTTTAGGACTAGCGGGGGGGCCTGGTAGTGGGTCGAACACCGGGGAGCTGTTTTTT.

The rearrangement links TRBV19 to TRBJ1-1; 11 nucleotides agree with TRBD1. The germline V gene has CDR1 LNHDA and CDR2 SQIVND (reference sequence). The CDR3 contains 15 residues. V lost 5 bases, J lost 5 bases, and 7 bases stayed unmatched. The CDR3 reads CASSDWTGGFTEAFF. In DNA, the CDR3 is TGTGCCAGTAGTGACTGGACAGGGGGCTTTACTGAAGCTTTCTTT.

Of note for this clone: Mismatch with germline at one junction end may stem from a read error. The J gene is TRBJ1-1, the V gene TRBV2, with D possibly matching TRBD1 (6 bases). The germline CDR1 and CDR2 sequences are SNHLY and FYNNEI. The CDR3 spans 11 residues. The CDR3 region is CAGRDMNEAFF. The CDR3, as DNA: TGTGCCGGCAGGGACATGAATGAAGCTTTCTTT. The whole variable domain, filled in from reference TRBV2 and TRBJ1-1, reads EPEVTQTPSHQVTQMGQEVILRCVPISNHLYFYWYRQILGQKVEFLVSFYNNEISEKSEIFDDQFSVERPDGSNFTLKIRSTKLEDSAMYFCAGRDMNEAFFGQGTRLTVV.

Remarks on this clone: Its ends do not fully match the called genes, so a read error is possible. The rearrangement joins TRBV6-1 to TRBJ1-4; D is ambiguous. The CDR3 extends over 15 amino acids. CDR1 is MNHNS, CDR2 SASEGT, per germline. The CDR3 is CASRDSGGTNEKLFF. DNA for the CDR3: TGTGCCAGCCGTGACTCCGGAGGTACTAATGAAAAACTGTTTTTT.

The chain joins TRBV28 to TRBJ2-7, with a tentative D call TRBD2 (5 bases). CDR3 size: 12 residues. The V end was cut by 2 bases, the J end by 7 bases, with 9 bases between. Germline CDR1 reads MDHEN; CDR2 reads SYDVKM. The CDR3 is CASSLSSGEQYF. The CDR3, as DNA: TGTGCCAGCAGTTTAAGCTCGGGGGAGCAGTACTTC.

This clone turned up a few times. V gene TRBV5-6 combines with J gene TRBJ2-3; 11 bases agree with TRBD1. CDR3 length: 15 residues. The V segment lost 4 bases and the J segment 5 bases; nucleotides outside the gene matches: 6. The V gene's germline CDR1 is SGHDT and CDR2 YYEEEE. CDR3 in amino acids: CASSLPGQGEDTQYF. In DNA form, the CDR3 reads TGTGCCAGCAGCCTCCCGGGACAGGGGGAAGATACGCAGTATTTT.

The chain is built from TRBV2 and TRBJ2-5; 7 bases align to TRBD1. The germline CDR1 and CDR2 sequences are SNHLY and FYNNEI. The CDR3 totals 14 residues. With 7 bases clipped from V and 4 bases from J, the junction kept 9 bases outside the gene matches. This CDR3 is CASKASGGIETQYF. The CDR3 bases are TGTGCCAGCAAGGCGTCAGGGGGAATAGAGACCCAGTACTTC.

A few counts support this clone. The chain links TRBV30 to TRBJ1-1; no definite D call. The CDR3 runs to 12 residues. Deletions cut 2 bases from V and 7 bases from J, with 11 bases between. CDR1 is GTSNPN and CDR2 is SVGIG in the germline V gene (reference sequence). The CDR3: CAWSTFKGEAFF. The CDR3 DNA sequence: TGTGCCTGGAGTACTTTTAAAGGTGAAGCTTTCTTT.